This T cell receptor beta chain was identified in a study of regulatory T cells in long-lasting Graves disease. Overall study results and limits: The study found TRBV28, TRBJ1-2 and TRBJ2-5 favored in persistent disease. Accuracy may have suffered from the small sample size.

Details on this clonotype: Its specificity is not known.

This sample's time point: persistent/refractory GD, antithyroid drugs over 5 years with positive TRAb. RNA from PBMCs was the source of the TCR library. The TCR beta library used iRepertoire HTBI primers with Arm-PCR amplification of CDR3. TCRdb re-called the multiplex PCR reads with MiXCR, one entry per CDR3 protein. Of about 420,000 distinct CDR3 sequences in the sample, roughly a quarter were seen once. Trimming stripped 7 bases from V and 1 base from J, with 8 bases between. The CDR3 loop spans 12 amino acids. The germline V gene encodes CDR1 SGHDT and CDR2 YYEEEE. Sample: peripheral blood mononuclear cells (PBMCs), taken when the disease was refractory, from a patient treated with antithyroid drugs. The chain carries TRBV5-6 and TRBJ2-5; TRBD1 might be the D (6 bases). The origin of this receptor is a female donor with Graves disease. Here the CDR3 reads CASGDIQETQYF. The CDR3 nucleotides read TGTGCCAGCGGGGACATCCAAGAGACCCAGTACTTC.